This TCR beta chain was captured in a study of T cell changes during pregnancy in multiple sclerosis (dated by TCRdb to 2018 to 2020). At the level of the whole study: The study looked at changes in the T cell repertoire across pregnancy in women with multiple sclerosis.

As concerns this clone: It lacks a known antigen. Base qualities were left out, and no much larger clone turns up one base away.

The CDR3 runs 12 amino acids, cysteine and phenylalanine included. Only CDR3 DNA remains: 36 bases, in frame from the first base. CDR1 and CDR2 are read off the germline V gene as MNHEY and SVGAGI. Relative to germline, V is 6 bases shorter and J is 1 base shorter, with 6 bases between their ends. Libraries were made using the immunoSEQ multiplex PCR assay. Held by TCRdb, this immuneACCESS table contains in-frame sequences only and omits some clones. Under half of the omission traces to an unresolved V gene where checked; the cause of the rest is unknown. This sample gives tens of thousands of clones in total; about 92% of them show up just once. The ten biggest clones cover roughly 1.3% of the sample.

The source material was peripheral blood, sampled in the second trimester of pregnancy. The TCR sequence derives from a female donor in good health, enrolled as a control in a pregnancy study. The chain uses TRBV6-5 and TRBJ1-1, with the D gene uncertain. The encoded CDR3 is CASRFRNTEAFF. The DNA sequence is TGTGCCAGCAGATTCAGGAACACTGAAGCTTTCTTT.